These 13 T cell receptor beta chains were sequenced from one sample in a study of blood T cell repertoires in COVID-19. The repertoire was sequenced with immunoSEQ multiplex PCR; TCRdb's copy has only in-frame clones and lacks some. This table holds around 58,000 clones, about nine tenths found once. The sequencing input was peripheral blood. The receptor set was obtained from a woman aged 60-75 years with active or convalescent COVID-19.

The V call is TRBV28, the J call TRBJ2-3, with 7 bases identical to TRBD2. The CDR3 runs to 16 residues. Unmatched junction bases numbered 11, after V lost 8 bases and J lost 0 bases. Germline CDR1 and CDR2: MDHEN and SYDVKM. CDR3 residues: CASGGQRGSSTDTQYF. CDR3 coding DNA: TGTGCCAGCGGAGGCCAGCGGGGAAGTAGCACAGATACGCAGTATTTT.

This rearrangement joins TRBV18 to TRBJ1-2, with 7 positions matching TRBD1. Trimming at V came to 2 bases and at J to 6 bases, leaving 6 bases not matched to a gene. Germline values: CDR1 KGHSH, CDR2 LQKENI. The CDR3 totals 14 residues. CDR3 in amino acids: CASSPVNRGDGYTF. The CDR3 coding sequence is TGTGCCAGCTCACCAGTAAACAGGGGAGATGGCTACACCTTC.

The rearrangement uses TRBV7-3 and TRBJ2-2; D might be TRBD2 (5 bases). Germline V gives CDR1 SGHTA, CDR2 FQGTGA. This CDR3 spans 13 amino acids. With 6 bases removed from V and 8 bases from J, the gap between germline ends came to 13 bases. CDR3 in amino acids: CASRPRGAGELFF. In nucleotides, the CDR3 is TGTGCCAGCAGGCCACGGGGAGCGGGGGAGCTGTTTTTT.

The gene calls are TRBV30 and TRBJ1-5; D might be TRBD1 (6 bases). This CDR3 comprises 15 residues. Germline CDR1 GTSNPN, CDR2 SVGIG (reference sequence). The germline V and J ends were trimmed by 0 bases and 3 bases, with 12 bases remaining between them. Here the CDR3 reads CAWSVAGQLNQPQHF. The CDR3 nucleotides read TGTGCCTGGAGTGTCGCCGGACAGCTCAATCAGCCCCAGCATTTT.

The chain carries TRBV5-1 and TRBJ1-3; TRBD1 aligns across 8 bases. Losses at the gene ends were 4 bases for V and 2 bases for J; bases not matched to a gene: 5. Germline CDR1 SGHRS, CDR2 YFSETQ. This CDR3 comprises 15 residues. The CDR3 reads CASSLDRGPGNTIYF. CDR3 coding DNA: TGCGCCAGCAGCCTAGACAGGGGACCTGGAAACACCATATATTTT.

This chain links TRBV15 with TRBJ2-1; 10 bases are a match to TRBD2. Germline CDR1 LNHNV, CDR2 YYDKDF (reference sequence). Trimming took 0 bases from V and 4 from J; bases not matched to a gene: 3. CDR3 length equals 16 residues. The CDR3 nucleotides read TGTGCCACCAGCAGAGATCTAGCGGGGGTGTACAATGAGCAGTTCTTC. Its translation: CATSRDLAGVYNEQFF.

CDR3 DNA sequence: TGTGCCAGCAGCTCCCCGGGACTAGCCCAAGAGACCCAGTACTTC. It codes for CASSSPGLAQETQYF. The chain links TRBV7-2 to TRBJ2-5; 9 bases line up with TRBD2. The trim removed 4 bases at V and 1 base at J, leaving 4 bases unmatched. The CDR3 loop spans 15 amino acids. Looked up from germline, CDR1 is SGHTA and CDR2 is FQGNSA. Full variable domain (outside the CDR3, taken from reference TRBV7-2 and TRBJ2-5): GAGVSQSPSNKVTEKGKDVELRCDPISGHTALYWYRQSLGQGLEFLIYFQGNSAPDKSGLPSDRFSAERTGGSVSTLTIQRTQQEDSAVYLCASSSPGLAQETQYFGPGTRLLVL.

The rearrangement links TRBV28 to TRBJ1-2, with 11 bases that match TRBD1. There are 16 residues in the CDR3. Trimming at V came to 7 bases and at J to 4 bases, leaving 11 bases not matched to a gene. Germline V CDR1 and CDR2: MDHEN, SYDVKM. CDR3 coding DNA: TGTGCCAGCAAACAGGACAGGGGGCGGCCTTCCTATGGCTACACCTTC. Protein: CASKQDRGRPSYGYTF.

The genes are TRBV25-1 and TRBJ1-1; D may be TRBD1 (6 bases). The CDR3 spans 15 residues. V was clipped by 6 bases and J by 5 bases, with 19 bases between them. The germline V gene encodes CDR1 MGHDK and CDR2 SYGVNS. CDR3 sequence reads: CASRATQGFGTEAFF. The CDR3 DNA reads TGTGCCAGCAGGGCTACACAGGGCTTTGGGACTGAAGCTTTCTTT.

The chain carries TRBV15 and TRBJ2-1; 12 positions match TRBD2. The ends lost 5 bases at V and 7 bases at J; junction bases unmatched: 12. This CDR3 is 17 amino acids long. Germline V gene data show CDR1 as LNHNV and CDR2 as YYDKDF (reference sequence). The CDR3 loop reads CATSAQTSGRGRNEQFF. The CDR3 DNA reads as TGTGCCACCAGCGCCCAGACTAGCGGGAGAGGCCGAAATGAGCAGTTCTTC.

V usage is TRBV28 and J usage is TRBJ2-1, with D unclear. The CDR3 extends over 12 amino acids. Germline V gene sequence: CDR1 MDHEN, CDR2 SYDVKM. Trimming stripped 7 bases from V and 6 bases from J, with 10 bases between. The DNA for the CDR3 is TGTGCCAGCACCGCGGAGCCCAATGAGCAGTTCTTC. Protein sequence: CASTAEPNEQFF.

The chain uses TRBV2 and TRBJ1-1; weak D call: TRBD1 (6 bases). The V end lost 4 bases, the J end lost 1 base, and 13 bases lay between the germline ends. The length of the CDR3 is 15 residues. The germline V gene encodes CDR1 SNHLY and CDR2 FYNNEI. CDR3 in amino acids: CASSVQRTANTEAFF. Here the CDR3 DNA reads TGTGCCAGCAGTGTTCAACGGACAGCGAACACTGAAGCTTTCTTT.

In DNA, the CDR3 is TGTGCCAGCAGCCAGAACCTAAATCAGCCCCAGCATTTT. This encodes CASSQNLNQPQHF. The V call is TRBV14, the J call TRBJ1-5; D remains unclear. V was shortened by 3 bases and J by 4 bases, with 7 bases between the two germline ends. The CDR3 contains 13 residues. Looked up from germline, CDR1 is SGHDN and CDR2 is FVKESK.